This note documents a single TCR beta chain sequence. Its antigen target is currently unknown. No qualities accompany the bases; no much larger clone lies one base away. These data belong to a study of radiation and T cells in renal cell carcinoma (dated by TCRdb to 2020 to 2021). Concerning the study at large: The samples were drawn from a clinical trial, where primary renal cell carcinomas were treated with 15 Gy of stereotactic body radiation therapy and then removed by nephrectomy 4 weeks afterward. A total of 4 million to 5 million unique CDR3 nucleotide sequences, encoding 2.7 million or so unique CDR3 amino acid sequences, were found across all 55 or so samples. In total, 50 to 60 samples underwent TCR beta sequencing: some 25 tumors plus 27 peripheral blood samples. Paper-wide results and their limitations: Blood repertoire dynamics were not followed beyond 4 weeks after treatment. Because pretreatment tumor biopsies were not available, the baseline intratumoral presence of clonotypes could not be determined. The single-armed trial design could not address effects of radiation dose or scheduling on the TCR repertoire. An increase in top tumor clonotypes in blood was observed from baseline to 2 weeks post-radiation, followed by contraction by 4 weeks, which was taken to suggest transient expansion of tumor-resident clones.

Reading the label with the study, this specimen's time point is: blood 2 weeks post-SBRT. This sample's treatment or condition label indicates: 15 Gy SBRT to primary tumor, nephrectomy 4 weeks later. Serial peripheral blood from radiation-treated patients was sampled at baseline, 2 weeks and 4 weeks after SBRT to track tumor-enriched clonotypes. Every patient had renal cell carcinoma of clear cell pathology. Genomic DNA for TCR sequencing was prepared using the QIAamp DNA Blood Mini Kit (Qiagen). The analyses included just those samples that passed every quality control check. Following the manufacturer's recommendations, the immunoSEQ kit was used to generate TCR beta libraries from genomic DNA. To prepare libraries, a first multiplex PCR with proprietary primers was run, followed by a second PCR that added unique barcodes, and a bead cleanup was done after each round. A positive control reaction and a negative control reaction, both provided in the kit, were run with every batch of samples. The final libraries underwent checking on an Agilent 4200 TapeStation D1000 ScreenTape, volumetric pooling, and quantification by qPCR. Sequencing ran on an Illumina NextSeq500 with a MidOutput 150-cycle cartridge, using 156 Read1 and 15 Index1 cycles with kit custom primers. The pooled library was loaded at approximately 1.1 pM with a roughly 20% PhiX control spike-in. In the original analysis: The vendor-processed data were analyzed in R, and a clonotype was defined as all T cells that share the same CDR3 nucleotide sequence. In the clone abundance analyses, frequencies in each sample were normalized to that sample's 10,000 most abundant clones. Public T cell clones, which averaged fewer than five per sample, were excluded before analysis. Tumor-enriched and baseline blood-enriched clonotypes were defined by at least a 32-fold difference in abundance between compartments. Clonotypes expanded or contracted between blood time points were identified with a beta-binomial differential abundance model. Tumor-blood repertoire similarity was measured with the Baroni-Urbani and Buser coefficient, and groups were compared using two-tailed Wilcoxon tests in R. Not all clones reach the TCRdb copy of this immuneACCESS table, which keeps in-frame sequences only. Checked studies attribute under half of the gap to unresolved V genes and leave the rest unexplained. That table furnishes V, J and clone size, whereas the DNA furnished D and trimming. For this sample there are some 120,000 clones; 88% appear just once. 5% to 6.5% of the sample rests with the top ten.

In the germline V gene (reference sequence), CDR1 corresponds to SGHNT and CDR2 to YYREEE. There are 16 amino acids in the CDR3, from cysteine to phenylalanine inclusive. Here the CDR3 DNA is all that survives: 48 bases in frame from base 1. Trimming removed 0 bases from V and 0 bases from J, leaving 10 bases between the germline ends. The TCR was taken from a woman between 65 and 79 years old with renal cell carcinoma. The sequences come from blood, collected from a patient whose treatment included radiotherapy and nephrectomy. The rearrangement combines TRBV5-4 with TRBJ1-5; confidence is insufficient to name the D gene. The sequenced DNA: TGTGCCAGCAGCTTGGGAGCGCCGAATAGCAATCAGCCCCAGCATTTT. The resulting protein is CASSLGAPNSNQPQHF.